This entry features one T cell receptor (beta chain) sequence. This table comes from immunoSEQ multiplex PCR, and its TCRdb copy is limited to in-frame clones, with some not included. The table has about 710,000 clones, more than 75% seen once. These data belong to a study of shared T cell receptors in the human thymus. V dropped 2 bases and J dropped 5; count of bases not matched to a gene: 6. Germline V CDR1 and CDR2: SEHNR, FQNEAQ (reference sequence). The CDR3 has 15 residues. The same data also contributed to another study, on human thymus T cells. As that study records: Resections obtained during corrective heart surgery supplied the thymus tissue. Gene usage for V and J segments appeared biased in thymic and blood repertoires. Overlap was high between thymic repertoires from unrelated individuals, as reported in related research.

The receptor's source is a boy in the first two years of life with a congenital heart defect. The sequenced sample consisted of thymocytes. J is TRBJ2-7 and V is TRBV7-9; 10 bases are shared with TRBD1. The CDR3 region has the DNA TGTGCCAGCAGCTTATGGGACAGGGGTAAGAACGAGCAGTACTTC. It codes for CASSLWDRGKNEQYF.